Below are 21 T cell receptor beta chains sequenced from a single sample in a study of T cells in Graves' hyperthyroidism and ophthalmopathy. Amplification targeted TCR beta CDR3 regions from RNA transcripts. HTBI primers drove first-round RT-PCR of the TCR CDR3. TCRdb independently ran MiXCR on the multiplex PCR reads; one entry per CDR3 protein. The sample records around 440,000 distinct CDR3 sequences, about a sixth being singletons. The sample comprised blood. The receptors stem from a woman aged 18-29 years with Graves' hyperthyroidism.

The rearrangement links TRBV2 to TRBJ2-6; D ambiguous. Trimming shortened V by 5 bases and J by 2 bases, and 10 bases separated the two germline ends. This CDR3 is built from 15 residues. Looked up from germline, CDR1 is SNHLY and CDR2 is FYNNEI. This chain's CDR3 is CASSLQMTGANVLTF. Here the CDR3 DNA reads TGTGCCAGCAGTCTACAGATGACTGGGGCCAACGTCCTGACTTTC.

The genes are TRBV27 and TRBJ1-2; 7 bases line up with TRBD1. Germline CDR1 and CDR2: MNHEY and SMNVEV (reference sequence). The J segment lost 5 bases and the V segment lost 5 bases, leaving 14 bases of the junction unmatched. The CDR3 extends over 16 amino acids. Written as DNA, the CDR3 is TGTGCCAGCAGTGCAGGGACAGCAACAAACAAGTATGGCTACACCTTC. Translation gives CASSAGTATNKYGYTF.

A few counts support this clonotype. Being one base from a much bigger clone, this may be a read error. V is TRBV2 and J is TRBJ2-5; TRBD2 matches at 9 bases. The CDR3 sequence is 19 residues long. Germline CDR1 reads SNHLY; CDR2 reads FYNNEI. The CDR3 DNA follows: TGTGCCAGCAGTGAAGTGCTAGCGGGGACCTCAAGGGAGCAAGAGGCCCAGTACTTC. It encodes CASSEVLAGTSREQEAQYF.

This clonotype was seen repeatedly, ten times or more. Here the CDR3 reads CASSLRAQRWSNQPQHF. The CDR3, as DNA: TGTGCCAGCAGCTTGAGAGCGCAGAGGTGGTCCAATCAGCCCCAGCATTTT. J is TRBJ1-5 and V is TRBV5-6; the D is unclear. The CDR3 length is 17 residues. Germline-derived CDR1 and CDR2 are SGHDT and YYEEEE. Trimming pared 1 base from V and 3 bases from J, leaving 17 bases between.

The V gene is TRBV3-1, the J gene TRBJ1-5; D uncertain. Between the trimmed V and J ends, which lost 2 bases and 3 bases, there was a span of 11 bases. The CDR3 is 15 amino acids. CDR1 is LGHDT and CDR2 is YNNKEL in the germline V gene (reference sequence). The CDR3 region is CASSQSLLDNQPQHF. The CDR3, as DNA: TGTGCCAGCAGCCAATCTTTGTTGGACAATCAGCCCCAGCATTTT. Filled out from reference TRBV3-1 and TRBJ1-5, the complete variable domain reads DTAVSQTPKYLVTQMGNDKSIKCEQNLGHDTMYWYKQDSKKFLKIMFSYNNKELIINETVPNRFSPKSPDKAHLNLHINSLELGDSAVYFCASSQSLLDNQPQHFGDGTRLSIL.

The V gene is TRBV6-2 or TRBV6-3, the J gene TRBJ2-7; perhaps TRBD1 as D (5 bases). CDR1 is MNHEY and CDR2 is SVGEGT in the germline V gene. Trimming took off 0 bases at V and 0 bases at J, with 6 bases between the two ends. The CDR3 has 14 residues. The CDR3 coding sequence is TGTGCCAGCAGTTACTCGGACATCTCCTACGAGCAGTACTTC. It specifies CASSYSDISYEQYF.

This clonotype came up a few times. The chain combines TRBV28 with TRBJ1-3; D call uncertain. CDR3 length: 14 amino acids. Germline values: CDR1 MDHEN, CDR2 SYDVKM. Trimming took 3 bases from V and 2 from J, leaving 8 bases between them. The CDR3 loop is CASSFGGTGNTIYF. CDR3 in DNA: TGTGCCAGCAGTTTTGGAGGGACTGGAAACACCATATATTTT. Complete variable domain (other parts from reference TRBV28 and TRBJ1-3): DVKVTQSSRYLVKRTGEKVFLECVQDMDHENMFWYRQDPGLGLRLIYFSYDVKMKEKGDIPEGYSVSREKKERFSLILESASTNQTSMYLCASSFGGTGNTIYFGEGSWLTVV.

The genes are TRBV19 and TRBJ2-3; TRBD2 aligns across 15 bases. V was pared by 5 bases and J by 4 bases, with 10 bases of the junction left unmatched. This CDR3 has 18 residues. The germline CDR1 and CDR2 sequences are LNHDA and SQIVND (reference sequence). This CDR3 reads CASSVRPGLAGGADTQYF. CDR3 DNA sequence: TGTGCCAGTAGTGTGAGACCGGGACTAGCGGGGGGCGCAGATACGCAGTATTTT.

The V gene is TRBV20-1, the J gene TRBJ2-5; TRBD2 matches at 10 bases. With 0 bases clipped from V and 0 bases from J, the junction kept 7 bases outside the gene matches. The CDR3 extends over 17 amino acids. Germline V gene lookup returns CDR1 DFQATT and CDR2 SNEGSKA (reference sequence). CDR3 in amino acids: CSARDRGLADNQETQYF. The CDR3 coding sequence is TGCAGTGCTAGAGATCGAGGACTAGCGGACAACCAAGAGACCCAGTACTTC.

This clonotype has ten or more counts. In DNA form, the CDR3 reads TGTGCCAGCTCACCCTGGGTTCTTACCCCGTCCTACGAGCAGTACTTC. Translation: CASSPWVLTPSYEQYF. V and J are TRBV18 and TRBJ2-7; D not certain. This CDR3 is 16 amino acids long. Trimming left V 3 bases short and J 1 base short, with 16 bases between. The germline V gene has CDR1 KGHSH and CDR2 LQKENI.

The V gene is TRBV6-5, the J gene TRBJ2-5; no definite D call. Germline V lookup: CDR1 MNHEY, CDR2 SVGAGI. Trimming cost V 2 bases and J 4 bases, with 14 bases left between them. CDR3 length: 15 residues. CDR3 in DNA: TGTGCCAGCAGTTACGCCAGCTGGAGTGGAGAGACCCAGTACTTC. Translation gives CASSYASWSGETQYF.

This chain joins TRBV19 and TRBJ1-1, with D maybe TRBD1 (6 bases). In germline, CDR1 is LNHDA, CDR2 SQIVND (reference sequence). Deletions cut 6 bases from V and 8 bases from J, with 10 bases between. The CDR3 length is 11 residues. The chain's CDR3 is CASRNRAEAFF. The CDR3 DNA follows: TGTGCCAGTAGGAACAGGGCCGAAGCTTTCTTT.

This clonotype was picked up a small number of times. Germline and junction disagree at one end, which may indicate a read error. The CDR3 region is CASREGPGSYEQYF. CDR3 nucleotides: TGTGCCAGCAGGGAAGGACCCGGCTCCTACGAGCAGTACTTC. The V call is TRBV6-1, the J call TRBJ2-7; D is ambiguous. This CDR3 region has 14 residues. CDR1 is MNHNS, CDR2 SASEGT, per germline.

At least ten counts were recorded for this clonotype. This rearrangement joins TRBV5-1 to TRBJ2-7; TRBD1 or TRBD2 may be the D gene (5 bases each). This CDR3 contains 14 residues. The V gene lost 4 bases and the J gene lost 4 bases, with 15 bases spanning the gap. CDR1 and CDR2 from the germline V gene are SGHRS and YFSETQ. The CDR3 DNA sequence: TGCGCCAGCAGCCCTGGGGACCCCCCTTACGAGCAGTACTTC. Its protein is CASSPGDPPYEQYF.

There are many counts of this clonotype. This chain connects TRBV6-1 to TRBJ2-1, with TRBD1 matching over 10 bases. The V and J ends lost 7 bases and 2 bases, in that order; junction bases with no gene match: 5. CDR3 length equals 15 residues. CDR1 is MNHNS, CDR2 SASEGT, per germline. The CDR3 DNA is TGTGCCAGCACTACGACAGGGGGCACCTACAATGAGCAGTTCTTC. Translated: CASTTTGGTYNEQFF.

The rearrangement joins TRBV5-1 to TRBJ1-6; no clear D. Looked up from germline, CDR1 is SGHRS and CDR2 is YFSETQ. V shed 6 bases and J shed 7 bases, with 20 bases lying between them. CDR3 length: 16 amino acids. CDR3 amino acids: CASKTSGGATNSPLHF. CDR3 DNA sequence: TGCGCCAGCAAAACGTCCGGCGGAGCCACCAATTCACCCCTCCACTTT.

This clonotype was seen a few times. The gene calls are TRBV24-1 and TRBJ2-2, with no clear D. V was trimmed by 4 bases and J by 5 bases, leaving 4 bases between them. This CDR3 spans 12 amino acids. Germline V gene lookup returns CDR1 KGHDR and CDR2 SFDVKD. The CDR3 loop reads CATSERTGELFF. The CDR3 DNA is TGTGCCACCAGTGAACGTACCGGGGAGCTGTTTTTT.

V usage is TRBV19 and J usage is TRBJ1-1; D is unresolved. V was trimmed by 3 bases and J by 6 bases, leaving 11 bases between them. The CDR3 sequence is 13 residues long. Germline CDR1 is LNHDA and CDR2 is SQIVND (reference sequence). The CDR3 DNA sequence: TGTGCCAGTAGTATGTGGGAGAGGTCTGAAGCTTTCTTT. Translating gives CASSMWERSEAFF.

In its sample, this clonotype was seen many times. The rearrangement joins TRBV20-1 to TRBJ2-3; 11 bases fit TRBD2. Germline CDR1 reads DFQATT; CDR2 reads SNEGSKA (reference sequence). V was clipped by 4 bases and J by 2 bases; unmatched bases: 5. This CDR3 has 15 residues. The CDR3 reads CSATGTSGNTDTQYF. As DNA, the CDR3 is TGCAGTGCTACCGGGACTAGCGGTAACACAGATACGCAGTATTTT.

This clonotype was seen once. The chain is built from TRBV12-3 or TRBV12-4 and TRBJ2-7; 7 bases line up with TRBD1. Trimming at V came to 3 bases and at J to 5 bases, leaving 7 bases not matched to a gene. The CDR3 is made up of 14 amino acids. Here the CDR3 DNA reads TGTGCCAGCAGTTTGAGACAGGGTAGCGACGAGCAGTACTTC. It specifies CASSLRQGSDEQYF.

CDR3 DNA: TGTGCCAGCAGCAAATCTAGCGGGGGGGACACAGATACGCAGTATTTT. Translation gives CASSKSSGGDTDTQYF. This rearrangement joins TRBV4-2 to TRBJ2-3; 12 bases fit TRBD2. The CDR3 runs 16 residues. With V trimmed by 5 bases and J by 2 bases, 5 bases remained unmatched. The germline V gene has CDR1 LGHNA and CDR2 YNFKEQ.